The present T cell receptor beta chain was sequenced within a study of B cell selection in AIRE deficiency. This CDR3 comprises 11 residues. V was shortened by 2 bases and J by 1 base, with 2 bases between the two germline ends. The germline V gene encodes CDR1 DFQATT and CDR2 SNEGSKA (reference sequence). Sorted regulatory T cells were CD4-positive, CD25-high and CD127-low or negative. Method: immunoSEQ multiplex PCR; TCRdb's copy keeps in-frame clones and lacks some. The profile shows roughly 18,000 clones, more than 85% of them singletons. Findings and limits, study-wide: About a third of healthy-shared Treg TCRbeta sequences appeared in patient Tconv cells.

A note on this clone: Its antigen is undetermined.

The sequence derives from a human donor in good health. The sample consisted of CD4+CD25+ Tregs sorted from PBMCs. The genes are TRBV20-1 and TRBJ1-2; D is undetermined. The CDR3 protein is CSARFNYGYTF. In DNA, the CDR3 is TGCAGTGCTAGATTTAACTATGGCTACACCTTC.